Described below is a single T cell receptor (beta chain) sequence and its context. Its specificity is not known. The sample comes from a study of identical twins. Findings of the study overall: The abundant beta clonotypes from cord blood had fewer insertions, and memory repertoires had none of this. Models, which agreed with sharing between unrelated individuals, nonetheless underestimated the out-of-frame TCR alpha sharing seen in monozygotic twins.

V was pared by 6 bases and J by 5 bases, with 13 bases between. Germline V gene data show CDR1 as SNHLY and CDR2 as FYNNEI. The CDR3 is 13 residues long. TCRdb itself ran the 5' RACE reads through MiXCR, one entry per CDR3 protein. Altogether a few hundred thousand distinct CDR3 sequences are present, about 8.9% being singletons, with the ten largest covering less than 2.5%. This same sample was also part of a study on yellow fever vaccine responses in identical twins.

The sequenced material came from memory (CD45RO+) T cells sorted from blood. The rearrangement uses TRBV2 and TRBJ2-5; D ambiguous. This sequence was found in a woman aged 18-29 years in good health. The CDR3 here is CASSSESRETQYF. DNA of the CDR3: TGTGCCAGCAGCTCTGAATCCAGGGAGACCCAGTACTTC.